This is a list of T cell receptor beta chains from one sample in a study of sequential checkpoint blockade in melanoma. Here immunoSEQ multiplex PCR was the method, and the copy in TCRdb shows in-frame clones only, minus some. The sample yields some 30,000 clones, 86% seen once. Here the sequenced sample was CD8+ T cells sorted from blood (inferred from file names), taken from a patient given nivolumab and ipilimumab in sequence. The receptors stem from a human donor with melanoma. Both conserved end residues are part of each CDR3.

CDR3 protein: CASSLGTGGSTDTQYF; J gene: TRBJ2-3; V gene: TRBV4-2
CDR3 protein: CASSLDALPEAFF; J gene: TRBJ1-1; V gene: TRBV11-2
CDR3 protein: CASSTPPGHPRGEKLFF; J gene: TRBJ1-4; V gene: TRBV19
CDR3 protein: CASWRSSYEQYF; J gene: TRBJ2-7; V gene: TRBV28
CDR3 protein: CASSEKGGRADTQYF; J gene: TRBJ2-3; V gene: TRBV6-1
CDR3 protein: CASSPQGNTEAFF; J gene: TRBJ1-1; V gene: TRBV9
CDR3 protein: CASSLAYLDTQYF; J gene: TRBJ2-3; V gene: TRBV7-9
CDR3 protein: CASLKDRAQNQPQHF; J gene: TRBJ1-5; V gene: TRBV28
CDR3 protein: CASSPPDRAGYEQYF; J gene: TRBJ2-7; V gene: TRBV18
CDR3 protein: CASSQARGRLYEQYF; J gene: TRBJ2-7; V gene: TRBV4-2
CDR3 protein: CASSFPTGGWANTEAFF; J gene: TRBJ1-1; V gene: TRBV28
CDR3 protein: CASSPGGATYEQYF; J gene: TRBJ2-7; V gene: TRBV9
CDR3 protein: CASSLGVSRDTGELFF; J gene: TRBJ2-2; V gene: TRBV7-8
CDR3 protein: CASSTRQSPLDTEAFF; J gene: TRBJ1-1; V gene: TRBV18
CDR3 protein: CASSFYRDRGQTQYF; J gene: TRBJ2-5; V gene: TRBV5-1
CDR3 protein: CASSEAGGLPGEQFF; J gene: TRBJ2-1; V gene: TRBV2
CDR3 protein: CASSFEPGANVLTF; J gene: TRBJ2-6; V gene: TRBV27
CDR3 protein: CASSLISGGFAYEQYF; J gene: TRBJ2-7; V gene: TRBV5-6
CDR3 protein: CASSPGTGGGGGYTF; J gene: TRBJ1-2; V gene: TRBV5-4
CDR3 protein: CASRRGQGALNEQFF; J gene: TRBJ2-1; V gene: TRBV6-5
CDR3 protein: CASSLGTGGLHEQYF; J gene: TRBJ2-7; V gene: TRBV6-5
CDR3 protein: CASSLVTGGETQYF; J gene: TRBJ2-5; V gene: TRBV7-2
CDR3 protein: CAISAPPGYEQYF; J gene: TRBJ2-7; V gene: TRBV10-3
CDR3 protein: CATREFFGSGNTIYF; J gene: TRBJ1-3; V gene: TRBV12-2
CDR3 protein: CASSLVGVGQPQHF; J gene: TRBJ1-5; V gene: TRBV27
CDR3 protein: CATSPDRMNTEAFF; J gene: TRBJ1-1; V gene: TRBV15
CDR3 protein: CASSLGQGAGRGANVLTF; J gene: TRBJ2-6; V gene: TRBV5-1
CDR3 protein: CASSAAGVRTDTQYF; J gene: TRBJ2-3; V gene: TRBV27